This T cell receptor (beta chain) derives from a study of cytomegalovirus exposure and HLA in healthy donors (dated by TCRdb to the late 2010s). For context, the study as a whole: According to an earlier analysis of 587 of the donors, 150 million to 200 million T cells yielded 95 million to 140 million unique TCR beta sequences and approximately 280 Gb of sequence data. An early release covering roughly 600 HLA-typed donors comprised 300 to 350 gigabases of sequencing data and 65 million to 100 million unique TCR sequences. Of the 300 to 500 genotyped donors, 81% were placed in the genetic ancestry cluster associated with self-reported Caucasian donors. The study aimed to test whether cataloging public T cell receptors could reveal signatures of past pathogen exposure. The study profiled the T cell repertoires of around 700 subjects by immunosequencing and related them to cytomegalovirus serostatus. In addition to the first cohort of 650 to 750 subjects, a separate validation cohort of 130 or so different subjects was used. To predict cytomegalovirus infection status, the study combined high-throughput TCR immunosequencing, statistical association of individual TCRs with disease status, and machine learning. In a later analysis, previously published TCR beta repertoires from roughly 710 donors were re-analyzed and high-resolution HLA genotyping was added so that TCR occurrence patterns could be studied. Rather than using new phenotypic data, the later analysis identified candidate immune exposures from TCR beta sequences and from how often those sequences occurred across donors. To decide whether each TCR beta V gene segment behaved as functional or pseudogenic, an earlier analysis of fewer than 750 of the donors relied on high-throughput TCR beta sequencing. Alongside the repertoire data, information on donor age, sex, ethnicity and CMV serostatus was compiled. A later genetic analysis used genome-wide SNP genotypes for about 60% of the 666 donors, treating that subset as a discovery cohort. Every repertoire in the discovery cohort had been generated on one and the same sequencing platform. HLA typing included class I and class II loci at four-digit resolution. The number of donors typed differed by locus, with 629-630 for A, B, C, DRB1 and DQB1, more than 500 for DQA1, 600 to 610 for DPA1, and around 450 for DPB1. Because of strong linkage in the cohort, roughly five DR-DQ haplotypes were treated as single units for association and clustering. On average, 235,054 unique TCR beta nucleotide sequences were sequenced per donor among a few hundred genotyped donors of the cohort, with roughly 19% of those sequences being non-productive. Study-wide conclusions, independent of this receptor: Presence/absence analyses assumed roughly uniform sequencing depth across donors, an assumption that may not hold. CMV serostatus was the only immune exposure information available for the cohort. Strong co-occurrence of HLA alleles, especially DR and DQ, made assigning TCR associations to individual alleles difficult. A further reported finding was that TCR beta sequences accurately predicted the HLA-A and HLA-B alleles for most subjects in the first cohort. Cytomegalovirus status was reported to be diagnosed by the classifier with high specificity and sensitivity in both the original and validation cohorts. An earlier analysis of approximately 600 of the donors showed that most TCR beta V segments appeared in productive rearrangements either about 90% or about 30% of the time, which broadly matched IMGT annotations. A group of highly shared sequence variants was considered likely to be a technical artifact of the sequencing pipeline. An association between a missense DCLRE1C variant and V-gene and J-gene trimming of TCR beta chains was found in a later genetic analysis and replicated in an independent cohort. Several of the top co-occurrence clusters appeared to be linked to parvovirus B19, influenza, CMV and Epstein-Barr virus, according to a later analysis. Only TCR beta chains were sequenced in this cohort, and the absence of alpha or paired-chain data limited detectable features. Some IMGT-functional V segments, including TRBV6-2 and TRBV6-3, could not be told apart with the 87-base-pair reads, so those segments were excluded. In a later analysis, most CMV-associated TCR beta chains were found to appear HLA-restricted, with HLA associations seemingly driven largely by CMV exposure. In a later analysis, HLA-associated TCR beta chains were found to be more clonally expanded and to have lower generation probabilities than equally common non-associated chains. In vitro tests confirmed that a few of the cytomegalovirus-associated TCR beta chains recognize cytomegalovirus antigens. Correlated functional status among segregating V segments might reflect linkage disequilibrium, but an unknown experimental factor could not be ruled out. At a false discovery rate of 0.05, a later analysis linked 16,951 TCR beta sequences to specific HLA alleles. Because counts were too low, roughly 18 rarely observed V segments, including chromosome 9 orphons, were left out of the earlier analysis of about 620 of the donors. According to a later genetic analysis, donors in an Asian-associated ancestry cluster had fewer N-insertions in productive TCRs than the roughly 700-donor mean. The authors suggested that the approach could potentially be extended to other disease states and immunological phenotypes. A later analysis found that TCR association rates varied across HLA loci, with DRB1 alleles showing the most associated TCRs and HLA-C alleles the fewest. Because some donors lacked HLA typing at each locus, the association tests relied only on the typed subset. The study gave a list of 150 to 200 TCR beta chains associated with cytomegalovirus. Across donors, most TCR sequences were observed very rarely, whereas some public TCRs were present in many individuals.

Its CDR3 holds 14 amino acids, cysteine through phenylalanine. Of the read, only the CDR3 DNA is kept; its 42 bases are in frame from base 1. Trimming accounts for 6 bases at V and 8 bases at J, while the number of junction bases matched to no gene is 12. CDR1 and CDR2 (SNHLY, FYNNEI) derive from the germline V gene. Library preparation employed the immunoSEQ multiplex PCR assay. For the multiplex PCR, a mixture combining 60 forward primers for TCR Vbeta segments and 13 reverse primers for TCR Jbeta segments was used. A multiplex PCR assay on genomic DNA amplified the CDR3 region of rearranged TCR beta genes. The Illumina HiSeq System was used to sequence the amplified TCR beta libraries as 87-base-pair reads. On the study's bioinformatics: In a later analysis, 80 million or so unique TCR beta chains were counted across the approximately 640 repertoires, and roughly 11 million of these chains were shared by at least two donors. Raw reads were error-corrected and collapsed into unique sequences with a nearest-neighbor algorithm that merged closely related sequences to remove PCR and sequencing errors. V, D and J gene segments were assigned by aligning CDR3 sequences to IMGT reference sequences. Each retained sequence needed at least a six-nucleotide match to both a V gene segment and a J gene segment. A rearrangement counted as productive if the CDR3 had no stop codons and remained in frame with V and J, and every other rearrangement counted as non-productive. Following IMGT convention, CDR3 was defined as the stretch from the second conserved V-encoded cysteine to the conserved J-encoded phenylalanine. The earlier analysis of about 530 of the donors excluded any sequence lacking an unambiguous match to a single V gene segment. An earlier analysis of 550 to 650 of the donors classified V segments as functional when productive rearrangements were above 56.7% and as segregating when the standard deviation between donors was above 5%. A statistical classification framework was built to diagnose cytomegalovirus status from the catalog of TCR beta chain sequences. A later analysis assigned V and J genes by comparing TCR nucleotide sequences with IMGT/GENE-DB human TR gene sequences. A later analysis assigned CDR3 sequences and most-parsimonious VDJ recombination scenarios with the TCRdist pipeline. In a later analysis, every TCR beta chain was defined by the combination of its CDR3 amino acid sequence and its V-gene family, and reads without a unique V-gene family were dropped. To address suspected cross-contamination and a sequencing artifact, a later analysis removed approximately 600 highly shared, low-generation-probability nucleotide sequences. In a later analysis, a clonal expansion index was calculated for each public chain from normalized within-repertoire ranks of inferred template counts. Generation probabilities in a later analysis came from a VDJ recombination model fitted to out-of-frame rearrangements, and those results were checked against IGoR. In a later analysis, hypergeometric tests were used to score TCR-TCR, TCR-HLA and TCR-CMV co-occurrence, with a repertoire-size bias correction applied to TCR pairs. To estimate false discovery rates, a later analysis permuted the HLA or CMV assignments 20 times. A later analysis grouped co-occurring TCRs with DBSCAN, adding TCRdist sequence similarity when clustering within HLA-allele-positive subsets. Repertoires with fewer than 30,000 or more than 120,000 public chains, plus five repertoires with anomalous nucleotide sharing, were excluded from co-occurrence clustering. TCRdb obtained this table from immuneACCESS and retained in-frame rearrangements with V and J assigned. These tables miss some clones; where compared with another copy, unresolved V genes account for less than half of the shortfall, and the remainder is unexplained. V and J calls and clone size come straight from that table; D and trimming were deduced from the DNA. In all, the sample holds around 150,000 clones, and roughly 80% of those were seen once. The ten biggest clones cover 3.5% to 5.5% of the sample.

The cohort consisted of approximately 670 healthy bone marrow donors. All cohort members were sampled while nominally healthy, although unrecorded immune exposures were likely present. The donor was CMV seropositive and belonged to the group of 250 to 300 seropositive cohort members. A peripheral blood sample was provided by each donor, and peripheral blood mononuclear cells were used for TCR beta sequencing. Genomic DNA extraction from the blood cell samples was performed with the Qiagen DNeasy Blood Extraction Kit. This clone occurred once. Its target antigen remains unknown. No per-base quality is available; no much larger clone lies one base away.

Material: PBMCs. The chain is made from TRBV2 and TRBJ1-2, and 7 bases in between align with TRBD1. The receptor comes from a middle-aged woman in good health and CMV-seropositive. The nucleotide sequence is TGTGCCAGCAGCCCGGACAGACAGGGAGGAGGCTACACCTTC. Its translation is CASSPDRQGGGYTF.